The 6 T cell receptor beta chains listed next were all sequenced from one sample in a study of regulatory and conventional T cells in RAG deficiency. TCRdb's copy holds only in-frame clones and misses some; the assay was immunoSEQ multiplex PCR. This table has fewer than 35,000 clones, about nine tenths appearing once. Another study also made use of these data, one on regulatory T cells. As that report states: The primer mix had 52 TRBV and 13 TRBJ primers.

Material for sequencing was CD8+ T cells sorted from blood. The receptors stem from a human donor in good health.

CDR3 bases: TGTGCCAGCAGCTTAGAGGTGTCAAGGGGCACTGAAGCTTTCTTT. Residues: CASSLEVSRGTEAFF. The chain employs TRBV7-8 and TRBJ1-1; D is possibly TRBD1 (5 bases). The germline CDR1 and CDR2 sequences are SGHVS and FQNEAQ. There are 15 residues in the CDR3. The V end lost 1 base, the J end lost 4 bases, and 13 bases lay between the germline ends. The variable domain in full, completed from reference TRBV7-8 and TRBJ1-1, reads GAGVSQSPRYKVAKRGQDVALRCDPISGHVSLFWYQQALGQGPEFLTYFQNEAQLDKSGLPSDRFFAERPEGSVSTLKIQRTQQEDSAVYLCASSLEVSRGTEAFFGQGTRLTVV.

A word on this clone: The identical CDR3 is also encoded by other nucleotide sequences in the sample. The CDR3 DNA reads as TGTGCCAGCAGTTTATTAGGGGGGGGGCAGCCCCAGCATTTT. As protein: CASSLLGGGQPQHF. V and J are TRBV27 and TRBJ1-5; tentatively, D is TRBD1 (6 bases). The germline gives CDR1 MNHEY, CDR2 SMNVEV (reference sequence). V lost 1 base to trimming and J lost 7 bases, with 11 bases between them. The CDR3 extends over 14 amino acids.

The chain joins TRBV28 to TRBJ2-7; weak D call: TRBD1 (5 bases). Germline V gene data show CDR1 as MDHEN and CDR2 as SYDVKM. The CDR3 sequence is 14 residues long. The ends were cut back, 6 bases at V and 2 bases at J, with 14 bases in the middle. Written as DNA, the CDR3 is TGTGCCAGCAGATCAACAGGACGGACCTACGAGCAGTACTTC. The encoded protein is CASRSTGRTYEQYF.

The genes are TRBV23-1 and TRBJ2-7, with 7 nucleotides matching TRBD1. TRBV23-1 is an open reading frame, and its role is uncertain. The V gene end was trimmed by 7 bases and the J gene end by 2 bases; junction bases not matched to a gene: 8. The CDR3 length is 14 residues. CDR3 sequence (DNA): TGCGCCAGCATCACCGGGACAGCCACCTACGAGCAGTACTTC. Translation: CASITGTATYEQYF.

This clone was observed once. The V gene is TRBV28, the J gene TRBJ1-5; weak D call: TRBD1 (6 bases). The V gene's germline CDR1 is MDHEN and CDR2 SYDVKM. Trimming removed 3 bases from V and 6 bases from J, with 9 bases in between. The CDR3 consists of 13 residues. The CDR3 reads CASSLQGSQPQHF. CDR3 nucleotide sequence: TGTGCCAGCAGTTTGCAGGGGAGTCAGCCCCAGCATTTT.

This chain uses TRBV20-1 with TRBJ1-4; D possibly corresponds to TRBD1 (5 bases). Germline CDR1 DFQATT, CDR2 SNEGSKA (reference sequence). The CDR3 is made up of 11 amino acids. Trimming removed 5 bases at V and 10 bases at J, with 11 bases between. CDR3 in amino acids: CSAGGASKLFF. The CDR3 bases are TGCAGTGCTGGTGGGGCCTCAAAACTGTTTTTT.